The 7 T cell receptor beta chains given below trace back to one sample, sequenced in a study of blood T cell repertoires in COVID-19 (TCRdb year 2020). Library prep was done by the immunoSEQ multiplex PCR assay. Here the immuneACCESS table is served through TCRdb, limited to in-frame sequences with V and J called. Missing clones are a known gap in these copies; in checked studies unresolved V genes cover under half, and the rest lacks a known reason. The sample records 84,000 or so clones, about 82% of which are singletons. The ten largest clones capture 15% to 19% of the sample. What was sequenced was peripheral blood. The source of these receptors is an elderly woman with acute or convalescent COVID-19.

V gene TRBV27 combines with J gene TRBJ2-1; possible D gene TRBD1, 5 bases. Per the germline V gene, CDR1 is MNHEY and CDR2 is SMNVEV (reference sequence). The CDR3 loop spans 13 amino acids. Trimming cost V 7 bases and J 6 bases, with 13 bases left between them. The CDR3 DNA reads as TGTGCCAGCATGCGGCAGGGAAGCAATGAGCAGTTCTTC. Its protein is CASMRQGSNEQFF.

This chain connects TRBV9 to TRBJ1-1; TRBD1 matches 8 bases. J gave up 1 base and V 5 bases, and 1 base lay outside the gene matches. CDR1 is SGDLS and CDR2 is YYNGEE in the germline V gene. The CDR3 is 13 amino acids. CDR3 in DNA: TGTGCCAGCAGGGGGACAGGGAACACTGAAGCTTTCTTT. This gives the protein CASRGTGNTEAFF.

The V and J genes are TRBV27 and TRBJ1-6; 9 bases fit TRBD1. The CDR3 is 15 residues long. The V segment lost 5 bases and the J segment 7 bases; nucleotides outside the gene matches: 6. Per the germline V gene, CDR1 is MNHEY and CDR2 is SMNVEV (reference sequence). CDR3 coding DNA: TGTGCCAGCAGTGCCCTGACAGGGGGAAATTCACCCCTCCACTTT. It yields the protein CASSALTGGNSPLHF.

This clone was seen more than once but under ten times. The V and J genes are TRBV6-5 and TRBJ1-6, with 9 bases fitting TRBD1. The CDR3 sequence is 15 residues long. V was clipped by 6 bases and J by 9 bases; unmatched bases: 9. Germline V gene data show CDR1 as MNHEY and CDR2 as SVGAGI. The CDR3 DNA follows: TGTGCCAGCAGCCGGGACAGGGTCGGGGCTTCACCCCTCCACTTT. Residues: CASSRDRVGASPLHF.

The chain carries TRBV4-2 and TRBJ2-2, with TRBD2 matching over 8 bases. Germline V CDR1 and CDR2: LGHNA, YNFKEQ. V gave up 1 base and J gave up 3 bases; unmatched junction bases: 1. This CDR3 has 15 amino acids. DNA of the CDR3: TGTGCCAGCAGCCAAGCGGGGGGGGACACCGGGGAGCTGTTTTTT. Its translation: CASSQAGGDTGELFF.

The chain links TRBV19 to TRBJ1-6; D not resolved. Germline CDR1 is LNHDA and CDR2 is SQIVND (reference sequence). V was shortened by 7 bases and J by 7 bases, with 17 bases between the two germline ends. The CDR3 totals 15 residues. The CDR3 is CASTEERSWNSPLHF. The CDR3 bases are TGTGCCAGTACCGAAGAGAGAAGCTGGAATTCACCCCTCCACTTT.

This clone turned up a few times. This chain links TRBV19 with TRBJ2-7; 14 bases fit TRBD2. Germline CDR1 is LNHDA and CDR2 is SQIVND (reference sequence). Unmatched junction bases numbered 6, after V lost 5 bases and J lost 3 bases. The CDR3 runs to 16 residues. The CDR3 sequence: CASSVGLAGAHYEQYF. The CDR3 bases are TGTGCCAGTAGTGTGGGACTAGCGGGGGCCCACTACGAGCAGTACTTC. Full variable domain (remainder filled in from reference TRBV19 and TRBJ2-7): DGGITQSPKYLFRKEGQNVTLSCEQNLNHDAMYWYRQDPGQGLRLIYYSQIVNDFQKGDIAEGYSVSREKKESFPLTVTSAQKNPTAFYLCASSVGLAGAHYEQYFGPGTRLTVT.